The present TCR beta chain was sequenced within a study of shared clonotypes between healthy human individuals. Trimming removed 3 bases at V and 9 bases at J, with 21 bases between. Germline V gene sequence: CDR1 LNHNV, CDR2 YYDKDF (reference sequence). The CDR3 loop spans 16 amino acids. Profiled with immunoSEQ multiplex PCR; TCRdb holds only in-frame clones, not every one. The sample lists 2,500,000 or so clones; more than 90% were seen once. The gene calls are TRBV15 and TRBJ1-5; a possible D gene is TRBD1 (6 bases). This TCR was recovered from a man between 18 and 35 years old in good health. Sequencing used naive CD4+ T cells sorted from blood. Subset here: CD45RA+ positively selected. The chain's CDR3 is CATSRTGTPSSGPQHF. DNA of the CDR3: TGTGCCACCAGCAGGACCGGGACACCCTCATCGGGGCCCCAGCATTTT.